The 7 T cell receptor beta chains below all came from one sample that was sequenced in a study of persistence of HIV-infected CD4 T cells. Antigens of these TCRs are unknown. The libraries were made with immunoSEQ version 4 in survey mode. TCRdb's copy holds only in-frame clones and misses some; the assay was immunoSEQ multiplex PCR. The sample carries more than 45,000 clones, about 80% recorded once. Stimulation used 9 to 10 ug/mL lysate from CMV-infected fibroblasts. CD40L-negative CD69-negative CD45RO-high memory CD4+ T cells were sorted as populations depleted of antigen-responding cells. Sequences were derived from CD4+ T cells sorted from PBMCs after approximately 20-hour stimulation, sampled from a patient who received antiretroviral therapy. The receptors were gathered from an adult man with HIV who was CMV-seropositive.

The rearrangement joins TRBV30 to TRBJ2-7; the D gene is possibly TRBD1 (5 bases). CDR1 and CDR2 from the germline V gene are GTSNPN and SVGIG (reference sequence). The CDR3 extends over 12 amino acids. Trimming took off 2 bases at V and 4 bases at J, with 9 bases between the two ends. The CDR3, as DNA: TGTGCCTGGAGTTTACAGGTGTACGAGCAGTACTTC. Protein product: CAWSLQVYEQYF.

The CDR3 reads CASSSRGGNTEAFF. CDR3 nucleotide sequence: TGTGCCAGCAGTTCGAGAGGGGGGAACACTGAAGCTTTCTTT. This rearrangement joins TRBV6-5 to TRBJ1-1; perhaps TRBD1 as D (6 bases). The ends were cut back, 4 bases at V and 1 base at J, with 10 bases in the middle. The germline CDR1 and CDR2 sequences are MNHEY and SVGAGI. The CDR3 runs 14 residues.

The rearrangement uses TRBV7-9 and TRBJ2-1, with D unresolved. Deletions cut 5 bases from V and 0 bases from J, with 11 bases between. Looked up from germline, CDR1 is SEHNR and CDR2 is FQNEAQ (reference sequence). The CDR3 spans 15 residues. CDR3 protein: CASSTSRSSYNEQFF. CDR3 in DNA: TGTGCCAGCAGCACTTCAAGGAGCTCCTACAATGAGCAGTTCTTC.

This rearrangement joins TRBV30 to TRBJ1-1; D unclear. The germline V gene encodes CDR1 GTSNPN and CDR2 SVGIG (reference sequence). Trimming took off 2 bases at V and 10 bases at J, with 23 bases between the two ends. The CDR3 length is 15 residues. The CDR3 region is CAWSSRSYSPTLAFF. In nucleotides, the CDR3 is TGTGCCTGGAGTTCGCGATCGTATTCTCCCACGCTAGCTTTCTTT.

This clone showed up just once. This chain links TRBV9 with TRBJ2-7, with 12 bases lining up with TRBD2. V gave up 2 bases and J gave up 3 bases; unmatched junction bases: 6. Germline V gives CDR1 SGDLS, CDR2 YYNGEE. This CDR3 contains 16 residues. The DNA for the CDR3 is TGTGCCAGCAGCGTGGGGGGACTAGCGGGCTACTACGAGCAGTACTTC. Translating gives CASSVGGLAGYYEQYF.

The chain uses TRBV7-6 and TRBJ2-1; 9 bases line up with TRBD2. The CDR3 is 16 residues long. Trimming took 0 bases from V and 8 from J; bases not matched to a gene: 8. CDR1 SGHVS and CDR2 FNYEAQ come from the germline V gene. The CDR3: CASSLALLAGSDEQFF. In DNA, the CDR3 is TGTGCCAGCAGCTTAGCGCTCCTAGCGGGAAGCGATGAGCAGTTCTTC.

This clone was seen more than once but under ten times. V and J are TRBV4-1 and TRBJ1-2; possible D gene TRBD1, 5 bases. Per the germline V gene, CDR1 is MGHRA and CDR2 is YSYEKL. CDR3 length: 16 residues. V was shortened by 1 base and J by 5 bases, with 17 bases between the two germline ends. The CDR3: CASSQVLQRQPYGYTF. CDR3 DNA: TGCGCCAGCAGCCAAGTTCTCCAGAGACAGCCATATGGCTACACCTTC.